The 22 T cell receptor beta chains given below trace back to one sample, sequenced in a study of blood T cell repertoires in COVID-19. Libraries were prepared by immunoSEQ multiplex PCR; TCRdb keeps only in-frame clonotypes and omits some of them. The repertoire includes more than 75,000 clones, around 75% of them detected once, and 15% to 20% sits in the top ten. The specimen was peripheral blood. These receptors originate from a woman at least 80 years old with active or convalescent COVID-19.

V is TRBV6-5 and J is TRBJ2-2; 7 nucleotides agree with TRBD1. V lost 6 bases, J lost 2 bases, and 6 bases stayed unmatched. The CDR3 totals 15 residues. Germline assignment: CDR1 MNHEY and CDR2 SVGAGI. Here the CDR3 DNA reads TGTGCCAGCAGGGACGGGACAGATAACACCGGGGAGCTGTTTTTT. It is translated as CASRDGTDNTGELFF.

This clone was recorded only once. The gene calls are TRBV7-3 and TRBJ2-7, with 7 bases matching TRBD1. The CDR3 spans 13 residues. The V gene end was trimmed by 5 bases and the J gene end by 3 bases; junction bases not matched to a gene: 4. Germline V gives CDR1 SGHTA, CDR2 FQGTGA. CDR3 in DNA: TGTGCCAGCAGCGCCCGGACAGGCTACGAGCAGTACTTC. It encodes CASSARTGYEQYF.

The V call is TRBV7-8, the J call TRBJ2-3; TRBD2 matches at 10 bases. The CDR3 extends over 16 amino acids. V lost 2 bases, J lost 2 bases, and 4 bases stayed unmatched. CDR1 is SGHVS, CDR2 FQNEAQ, per germline. The CDR3 region is CASSLFLAGVTDTQYF. CDR3 bases: TGTGCCAGCAGCTTATTTCTAGCGGGAGTCACAGATACGCAGTATTTT.

This chain joins TRBV7-9 and TRBJ2-3, with 7 bases matching TRBD2. Germline lookup yields CDR1 SEHNR and CDR2 FQNEAQ (reference sequence). This CDR3 region has 15 residues. J lost 6 bases, V lost 9 bases, and 15 bases had no gene match. The CDR3 sequence is CASTREAGSADTQYF. The DNA for the CDR3 is TGTGCCAGTACCCGGGAGGCTGGATCGGCTGATACGCAGTATTTT.

This chain joins TRBV19 and TRBJ2-2; 10 bases align to TRBD1. The CDR3 has 17 amino acids. The germline gives CDR1 LNHDA, CDR2 SQIVND (reference sequence). V dropped 4 bases and J dropped 2; count of bases not matched to a gene: 7. The CDR3 is CASSNPDRGYNTGELFF. The DNA for the CDR3 is TGTGCCAGTAGTAACCCGGACAGGGGGTACAACACCGGGGAGCTGTTTTTT.

The rearrangement links TRBV9 to TRBJ1-2; tentatively, D is TRBD1 (5 bases). The germline V gene encodes CDR1 SGDLS and CDR2 YYNGEE. Trimming cost V 6 bases and J 3 bases, with 18 bases left between them. The CDR3 consists of 15 residues. The DNA for the CDR3 is TGTGCCAGCACCCGGGGGGGAGGGGCCGACTATGGCTACACCTTC. Its translation is CASTRGGGADYGYTF.

The J gene is TRBJ2-5, the V gene TRBV18, with D perhaps matching TRBD2 (5 bases). CDR3 length: 15 amino acids. V dropped 4 bases and J dropped 1 base, with 13 bases sitting between them. Germline values: CDR1 KGHSH, CDR2 LQKENI. The CDR3 bases are TGTGCCAGCTCACAGAGGGCCGGACCCCAAGAGACCCAGTACTTC. It encodes CASSQRAGPQETQYF.

CDR3 sequence reads: CASGTGGYEQYF. DNA of the CDR3: TGTGCCAGTGGGACAGGGGGATACGAGCAGTACTTC. This sequence joins TRBV27 and TRBJ2-7, with 11 bases fitting TRBD1. Germline V CDR1 and CDR2: MNHEY, SMNVEV (reference sequence). Trimming took 9 bases from V and 4 from J; bases not matched to a gene: 2. The CDR3 length is 12 residues.

The chain uses TRBV6-6 and TRBJ1-1; D is unresolved. The V gene lost 0 bases and the J gene lost 5 bases, with 7 bases spanning the gap. The CDR3 contains 13 residues. Germline-derived CDR1 and CDR2 are MNHNY and SVGAGI (reference sequence). CDR3 sequence (DNA): TGTGCCAGCAGTTACTCAATCGGGACTGAAGCTTTCTTT. Protein product: CASSYSIGTEAFF.

The chain has TRBV6-6 and TRBJ2-7, with D perhaps matching TRBD1 (6 bases). Trimming stripped 6 bases from V and 2 bases from J, with 14 bases between. The CDR3 runs to 14 residues. Germline lookup yields CDR1 MNHNY and CDR2 SVGAGI (reference sequence). The CDR3 loop is CASRSPTGPYEQYF. CDR3 DNA: TGTGCCAGCAGATCTCCGACAGGCCCCTACGAGCAGTACTTC.

The gene calls are TRBV29-1 and TRBJ2-3; 11 positions agree with TRBD2. This CDR3 spans 16 amino acids. Trimming took 6 bases from V and 3 from J; bases not matched to a gene: 11. CDR1 and CDR2 (germline): SQVTM, ANQGSEA. Here the CDR3 reads CSVSSGGNGGTDTQYF. The DNA for the CDR3 is TGCAGCGTGTCTAGCGGGGGGAACGGGGGGACAGATACGCAGTATTTT.

This clone was recorded a few times. V usage is TRBV7-8 and J usage is TRBJ1-3; D ambiguous. This CDR3 contains 15 residues. Germline CDR1 and CDR2: SGHVS and FQNEAQ. The V and J ends lost 2 bases and 3 bases respectively, with 11 bases between them. CDR3 protein: CASSLSGSLGNTIYF. The CDR3 region has the DNA TGTGCCAGCAGCTTATCAGGAAGCCTTGGAAACACCATATATTTT.

V usage is TRBV6-5 and J usage is TRBJ2-7, with a tentative D call TRBD2 (6 bases). CDR3 length: 16 residues. Per the germline V gene, CDR1 is MNHEY and CDR2 is SVGAGI. V dropped 0 bases and J dropped 0 bases, with 12 bases sitting between them. The chain's CDR3 is CASSYSEGLVSYEQYF. CDR3 DNA sequence: TGTGCCAGCAGTTACTCGGAGGGGCTAGTCTCCTACGAGCAGTACTTC.

This clone was detected only once. V usage is TRBV7-9 and J usage is TRBJ2-7, with 9 bases matching TRBD2. Per germline, CDR1 SEHNR and CDR2 FQNEAQ (reference sequence). The CDR3 covers 15 residues. V shed 1 base and J 3 bases; nucleotides not matched to a gene: 4. The CDR3 sequence: CASSLEAGGDYEQYF. CDR3 coding DNA: TGTGCCAGCAGCTTAGAAGCGGGGGGTGACTACGAGCAGTACTTC.

V is TRBV19 and J is TRBJ2-1; 8 bases fit TRBD2. Unmatched junction bases numbered 11, after V lost 10 bases and J lost 9 bases. This CDR3 spans 13 amino acids. CDR1 and CDR2 from the germline V gene are LNHDA and SQIVND (reference sequence). This chain's CDR3 is CATQSSGLGEQFF. The CDR3 DNA sequence: TGTGCCACACAGTCTAGCGGGTTGGGTGAGCAGTTCTTC.

The chain is built from TRBV11-2 and TRBJ2-7; D is undetermined. The CDR3 consists of 13 residues. Between the trimmed V and J ends, which lost 5 bases and 7 bases, there was a span of 15 bases. Per germline, CDR1 SGHAT and CDR2 FQNNGV. The CDR3 loop reads CASSPDADGEQYF. The CDR3 bases are TGTGCCAGCAGCCCCGATGCGGATGGGGAGCAGTACTTC.

This clone was seen ten or more times. The chain uses TRBV28 and TRBJ2-7; 8 nucleotides match TRBD1. Germline values: CDR1 MDHEN, CDR2 SYDVKM. Unmatched junction bases numbered 4, after V lost 5 bases and J lost 1 base. The CDR3 consists of 14 residues. In nucleotides, the CDR3 is TGTGCCAGCAGTCGGACAGGGAGTTCCTACGAGCAGTACTTC. Amino acid sequence: CASSRTGSSYEQYF.

This clone has more than one count but fewer than ten. CDR3 residues: CASRIAGGPYEQFF. The CDR3 coding sequence is TGCGCCAGCAGAATAGCGGGAGGGCCCTATGAGCAGTTCTTC. J is TRBJ2-1 and V is TRBV5-1; the match to TRBD2 covers 11 bases. After removal of 5 bases from V and 8 bases from J, the junction contained 6 bases not matched to a gene. There are 14 residues in the CDR3. Germline loops: CDR1 SGHRS, CDR2 YFSETQ.

This chain joins TRBV28 and TRBJ1-2; D is unresolved. The germline gives CDR1 MDHEN, CDR2 SYDVKM. The CDR3 covers 12 residues. V was clipped by 5 bases and J by 9 bases, with 13 bases between them. CDR3 protein: CASSTGERRYTF. For the CDR3, the DNA is TGTGCCAGCAGTACGGGAGAGCGACGCTACACCTTC.

The chain uses TRBV30 and TRBJ1-1; 9 bases align to TRBD1. With V trimmed by 2 bases and J by 1 base, 8 bases remained unmatched. CDR1 is GTSNPN, CDR2 SVGIG, per germline (reference sequence). This CDR3 region has 16 residues. CDR3 region: CAWSHGTGNSNTEAFF. CDR3 DNA sequence: TGTGCCTGGAGTCACGGGACAGGGAACTCGAACACTGAAGCTTTCTTT.

The V call is TRBV11-2, the J call TRBJ1-1; D gene ambiguous. The CDR3 consists of 14 residues. The germline gives CDR1 SGHAT, CDR2 FQNNGV. V was shortened by 1 base and J by 0 bases, with 6 bases between the two germline ends. The DNA of the CDR3 is TGTGCCAGCAGCTTAGGCAACTTGAACACTGAAGCTTTCTTT. Protein: CASSLGNLNTEAFF.

This rearrangement joins TRBV6-2 or TRBV6-3 to TRBJ1-2; D not certain. The CDR3 extends over 15 amino acids. Looked up from germline, CDR1 is MNHEY and CDR2 is SVGEGT. Trimming took 1 base from V and 4 from J, leaving 13 bases between them. This CDR3 reads CASSYLRITVYGYTF. The CDR3 nucleotides are TGTGCCAGCAGTTACTTGCGTATAACAGTCTATGGCTACACCTTC.